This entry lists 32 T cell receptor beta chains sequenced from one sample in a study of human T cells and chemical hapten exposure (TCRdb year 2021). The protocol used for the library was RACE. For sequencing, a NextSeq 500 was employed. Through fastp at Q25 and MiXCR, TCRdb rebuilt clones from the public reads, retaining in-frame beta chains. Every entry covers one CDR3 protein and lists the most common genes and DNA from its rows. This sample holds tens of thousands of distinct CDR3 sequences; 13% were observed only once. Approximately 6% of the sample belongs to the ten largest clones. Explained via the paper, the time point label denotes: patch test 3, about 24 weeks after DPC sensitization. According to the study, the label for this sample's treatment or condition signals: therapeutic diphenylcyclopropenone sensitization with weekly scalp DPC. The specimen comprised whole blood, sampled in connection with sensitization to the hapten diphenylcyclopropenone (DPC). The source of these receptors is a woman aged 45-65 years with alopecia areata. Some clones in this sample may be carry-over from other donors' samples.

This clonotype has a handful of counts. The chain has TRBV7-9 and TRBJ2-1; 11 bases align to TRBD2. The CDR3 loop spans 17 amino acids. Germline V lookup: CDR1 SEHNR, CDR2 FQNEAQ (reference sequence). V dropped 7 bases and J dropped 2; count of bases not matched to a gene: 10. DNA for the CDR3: TGTGCCAGCAAAGCCGGGACTAGCGGCCCGACCTACAATGAGCAGTTCTTC. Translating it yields CASKAGTSGPTYNEQFF.

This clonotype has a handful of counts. Written as DNA, the CDR3 is TGCAGTGCTAGGGCCCTAGACGGAGCTAACTATGGCTACACCTTC. Residues: CSARALDGANYGYTF. The chain has TRBV20-1 and TRBJ1-2; D not resolved. CDR3 length equals 15 residues. CDR1 is DFQATT and CDR2 is SNEGSKA in the germline V gene (reference sequence). V was pared by 3 bases and J by 0 bases, with 14 bases between.

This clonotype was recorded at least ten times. CDR3: CAIASKFTVTEAFF. CDR3 bases: TGTGCCATCGCCTCCAAATTCACGGTTACTGAAGCTTTCTTT. This chain connects TRBV10-3 to TRBJ1-1; D is uncertain. V was cut by 8 bases and J by 5 bases, with 18 bases left in between. Germline values: CDR1 ENHRY, CDR2 SYGVKD. The CDR3 is 14 residues long.

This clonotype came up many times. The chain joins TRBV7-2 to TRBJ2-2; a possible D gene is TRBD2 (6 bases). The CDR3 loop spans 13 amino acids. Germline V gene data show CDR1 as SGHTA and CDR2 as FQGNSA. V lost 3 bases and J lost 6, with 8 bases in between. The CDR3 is CASSFSGPGELFF. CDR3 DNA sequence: TGTGCCAGCAGCTTTAGCGGTCCCGGGGAGCTGTTTTTT. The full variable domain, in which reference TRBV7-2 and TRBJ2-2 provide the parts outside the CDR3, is GAGVSQSPSNKVTEKGKDVELRCDPISGHTALYWYRQSLGQGLEFLIYFQGNSAPDKSGLPSDRFSAERTGGSVSTLTIQRTQQEDSAVYLCASSFSGPGELFFGEGSRLTVL.

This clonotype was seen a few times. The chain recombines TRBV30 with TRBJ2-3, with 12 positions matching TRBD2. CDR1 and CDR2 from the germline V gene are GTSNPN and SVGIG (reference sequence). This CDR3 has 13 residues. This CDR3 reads CAATSGRRDTQYF. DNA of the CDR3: TGTGCAGCAACTAGCGGGAGGCGAGATACGCAGTATTTT.

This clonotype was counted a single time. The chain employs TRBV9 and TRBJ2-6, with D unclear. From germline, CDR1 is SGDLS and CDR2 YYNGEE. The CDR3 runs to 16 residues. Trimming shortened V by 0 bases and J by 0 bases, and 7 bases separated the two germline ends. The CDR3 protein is CASSVVQNSGANVLTF. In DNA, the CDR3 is TGTGCCAGCAGCGTAGTACAGAACTCTGGGGCCAACGTCCTGACTTTC.

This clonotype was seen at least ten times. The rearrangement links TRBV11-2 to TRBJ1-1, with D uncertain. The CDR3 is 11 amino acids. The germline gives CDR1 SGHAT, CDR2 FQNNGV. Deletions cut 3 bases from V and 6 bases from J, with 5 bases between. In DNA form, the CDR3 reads TGTGCCAGCAGCTTCGGGGCTGAAGCTTTCTTT. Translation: CASSFGAEAFF.

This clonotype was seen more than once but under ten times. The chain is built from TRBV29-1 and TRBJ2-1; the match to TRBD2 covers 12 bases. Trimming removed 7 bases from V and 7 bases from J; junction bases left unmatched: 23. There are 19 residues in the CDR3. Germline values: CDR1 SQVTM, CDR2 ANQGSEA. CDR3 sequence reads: CSGGFPGLAGQLVRNEQFF. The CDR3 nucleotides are TGCAGCGGCGGGTTCCCGGGACTAGCGGGCCAACTCGTACGGAATGAGCAGTTCTTC.

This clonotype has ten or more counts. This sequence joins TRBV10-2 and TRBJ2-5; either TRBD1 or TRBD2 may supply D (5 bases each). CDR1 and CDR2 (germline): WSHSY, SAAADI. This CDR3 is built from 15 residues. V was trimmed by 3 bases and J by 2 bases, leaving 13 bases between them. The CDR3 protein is CASSELGGTQETQYF. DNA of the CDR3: TGCGCCAGCAGTGAATTAGGTGGGACGCAAGAGACCCAGTACTTC.

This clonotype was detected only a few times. The CDR3: CASTPDKGLQETQYF. CDR3 nucleotide sequence: TGCGCCAGCACCCCCGATAAGGGCCTCCAAGAGACCCAGTACTTC. This sequence joins TRBV23-1 and TRBJ2-5; no reliable D call. TRBV23-1 is assigned to the ORF class and has an uncertain function. The CDR3 totals 15 residues. The germline V and J ends were trimmed by 7 bases and 1 base, with 16 bases remaining between them.

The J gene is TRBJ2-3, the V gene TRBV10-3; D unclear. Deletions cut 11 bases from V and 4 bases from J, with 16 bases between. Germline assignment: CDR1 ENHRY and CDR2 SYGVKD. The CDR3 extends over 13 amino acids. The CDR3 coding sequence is TGTGCCGCCCGGAAGGAAGGCGCAGATACGCAGTATTTT. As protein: CAARKEGADTQYF.

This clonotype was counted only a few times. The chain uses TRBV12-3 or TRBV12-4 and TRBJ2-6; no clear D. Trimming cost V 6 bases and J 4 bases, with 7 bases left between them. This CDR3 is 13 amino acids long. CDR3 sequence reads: CASSRSGANVLTF. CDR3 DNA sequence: TGTGCCAGCAGCAGGTCCGGGGCCAACGTCCTGACTTTC.

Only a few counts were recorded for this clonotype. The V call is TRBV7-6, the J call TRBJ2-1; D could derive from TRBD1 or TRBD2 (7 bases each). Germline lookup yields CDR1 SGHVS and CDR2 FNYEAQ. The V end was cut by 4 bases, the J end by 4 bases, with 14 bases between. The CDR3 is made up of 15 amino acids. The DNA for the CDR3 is TGTGCCAGCAGCTCCCAGGGGGGGAGTTACAATGAGCAGTTCTTC. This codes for CASSSQGGSYNEQFF.

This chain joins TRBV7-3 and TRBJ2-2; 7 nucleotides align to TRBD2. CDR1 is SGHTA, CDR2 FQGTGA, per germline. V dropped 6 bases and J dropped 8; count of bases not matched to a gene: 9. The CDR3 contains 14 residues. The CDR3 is CASRSGNQRGELFF. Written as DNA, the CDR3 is TGTGCCAGCAGGAGCGGGAACCAAAGAGGGGAGCTGTTTTTT.

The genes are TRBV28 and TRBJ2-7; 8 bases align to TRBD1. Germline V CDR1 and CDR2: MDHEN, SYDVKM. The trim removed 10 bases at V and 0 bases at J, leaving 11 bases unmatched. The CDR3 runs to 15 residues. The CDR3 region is CATLPDGQGSYEQYF. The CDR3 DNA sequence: TGTGCCACCTTGCCTGACGGACAGGGCTCCTACGAGCAGTACTTC.

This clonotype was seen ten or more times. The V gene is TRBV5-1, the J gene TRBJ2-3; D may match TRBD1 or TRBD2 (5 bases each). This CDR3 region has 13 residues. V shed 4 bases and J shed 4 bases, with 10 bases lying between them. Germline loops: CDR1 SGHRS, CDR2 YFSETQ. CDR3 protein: CASSPGTADTQYF. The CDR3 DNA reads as TGCGCCAGCAGCCCCGGGACCGCAGATACGCAGTATTTT.

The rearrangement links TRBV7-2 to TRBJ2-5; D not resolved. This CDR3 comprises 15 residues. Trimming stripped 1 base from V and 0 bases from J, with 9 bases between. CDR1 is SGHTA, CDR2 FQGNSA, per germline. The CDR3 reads CASSLGSANQETQYF. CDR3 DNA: TGTGCCAGCAGCTTAGGCTCAGCCAACCAAGAGACCCAGTACTTC.

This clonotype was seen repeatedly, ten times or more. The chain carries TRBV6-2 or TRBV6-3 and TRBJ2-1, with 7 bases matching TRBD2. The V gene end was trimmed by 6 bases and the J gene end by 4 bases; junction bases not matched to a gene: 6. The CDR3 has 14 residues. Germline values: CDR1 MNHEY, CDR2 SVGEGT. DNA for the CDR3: TGTGCCAGCAGAATAGCGGGTGCGTACAATGAGCAGTTCTTC. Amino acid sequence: CASRIAGAYNEQFF.

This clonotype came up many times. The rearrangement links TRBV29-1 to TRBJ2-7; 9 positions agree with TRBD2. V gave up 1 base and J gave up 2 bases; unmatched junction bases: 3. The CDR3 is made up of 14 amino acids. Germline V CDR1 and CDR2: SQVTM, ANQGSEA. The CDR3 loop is CSVEVAGGPYEQYF. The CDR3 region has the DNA TGCAGCGTTGAAGTTGCGGGAGGGCCCTACGAGCAGTACTTC.

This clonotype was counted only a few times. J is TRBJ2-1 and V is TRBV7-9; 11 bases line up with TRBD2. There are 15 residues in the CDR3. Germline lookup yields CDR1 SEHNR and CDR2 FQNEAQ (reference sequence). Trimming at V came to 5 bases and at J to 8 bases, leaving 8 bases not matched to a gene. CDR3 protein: CASSDTSGSTHEQFF. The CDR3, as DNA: TGTGCCAGCAGCGATACTAGCGGGAGTACCCATGAGCAGTTCTTC.

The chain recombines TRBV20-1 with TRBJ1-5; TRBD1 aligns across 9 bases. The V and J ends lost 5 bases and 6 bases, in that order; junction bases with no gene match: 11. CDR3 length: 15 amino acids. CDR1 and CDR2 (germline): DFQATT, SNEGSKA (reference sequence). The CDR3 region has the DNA TGCAGTGCTGGAACAGGGGGCGCGTCTAGTCAGCCCCAGCATTTT. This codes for CSAGTGGASSQPQHF.

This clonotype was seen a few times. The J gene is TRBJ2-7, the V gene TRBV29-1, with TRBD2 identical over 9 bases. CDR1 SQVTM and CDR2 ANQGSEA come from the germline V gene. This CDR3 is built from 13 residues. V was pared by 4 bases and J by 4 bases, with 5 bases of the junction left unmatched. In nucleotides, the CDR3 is TGCAGCGTTGCCGGTAGCGGGAGTTACGAGCAGTACTTC. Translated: CSVAGSGSYEQYF.

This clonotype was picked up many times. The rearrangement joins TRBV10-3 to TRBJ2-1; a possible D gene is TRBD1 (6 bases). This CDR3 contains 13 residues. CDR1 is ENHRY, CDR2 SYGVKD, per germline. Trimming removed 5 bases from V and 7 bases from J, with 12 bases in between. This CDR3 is CAISPPGVNEQFF. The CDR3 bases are TGTGCCATCAGTCCCCCAGGGGTTAATGAGCAGTTCTTC.

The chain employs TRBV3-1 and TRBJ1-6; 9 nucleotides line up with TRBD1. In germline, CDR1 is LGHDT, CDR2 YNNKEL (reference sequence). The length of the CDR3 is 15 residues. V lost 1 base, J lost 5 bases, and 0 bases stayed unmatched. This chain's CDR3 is CASSQGTGDNSPLHF. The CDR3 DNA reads TGTGCCAGCAGCCAAGGGACAGGGGATAATTCACCCCTCCACTTT.

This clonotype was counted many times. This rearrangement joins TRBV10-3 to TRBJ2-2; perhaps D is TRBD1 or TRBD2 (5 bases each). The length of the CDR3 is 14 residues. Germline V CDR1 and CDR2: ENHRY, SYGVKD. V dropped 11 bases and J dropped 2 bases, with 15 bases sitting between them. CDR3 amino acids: CAARDGDNTGELFF. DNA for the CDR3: TGTGCCGCTCGGGACGGTGATAACACCGGGGAGCTGTTTTTT.

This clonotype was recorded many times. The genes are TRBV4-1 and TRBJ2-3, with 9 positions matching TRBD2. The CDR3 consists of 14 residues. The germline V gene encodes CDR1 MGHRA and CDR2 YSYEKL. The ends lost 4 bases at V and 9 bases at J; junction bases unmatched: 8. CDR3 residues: CASSRSGLAGTQYF. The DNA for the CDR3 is TGCGCCAGCAGCCGTTCGGGACTAGCCGGAACGCAGTATTTT.

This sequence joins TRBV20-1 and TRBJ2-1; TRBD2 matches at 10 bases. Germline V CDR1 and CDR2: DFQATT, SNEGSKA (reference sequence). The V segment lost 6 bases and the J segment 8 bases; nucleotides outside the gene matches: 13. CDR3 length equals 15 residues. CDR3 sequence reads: CSAEAVTSGSDEQFF. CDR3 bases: TGCAGTGCCGAAGCCGTGACTAGCGGGTCGGATGAGCAGTTCTTC.

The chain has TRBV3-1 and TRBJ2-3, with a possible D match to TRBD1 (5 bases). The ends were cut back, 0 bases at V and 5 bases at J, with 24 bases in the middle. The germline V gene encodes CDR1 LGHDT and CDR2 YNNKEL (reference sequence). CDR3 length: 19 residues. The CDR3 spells CASSQEGVAKRKVEDTQYF. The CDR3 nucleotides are TGTGCCAGCAGCCAAGAAGGGGTAGCAAAACGTAAAGTGGAAGATACGCAGTATTTT.

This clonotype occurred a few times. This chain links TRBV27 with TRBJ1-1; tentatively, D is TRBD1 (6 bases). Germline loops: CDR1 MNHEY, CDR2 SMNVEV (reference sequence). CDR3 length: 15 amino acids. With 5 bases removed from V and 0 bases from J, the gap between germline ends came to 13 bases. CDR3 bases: TGTGCCAGCAGTCTCCACAGGGACTTGAACACTGAAGCTTTCTTT. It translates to CASSLHRDLNTEAFF.

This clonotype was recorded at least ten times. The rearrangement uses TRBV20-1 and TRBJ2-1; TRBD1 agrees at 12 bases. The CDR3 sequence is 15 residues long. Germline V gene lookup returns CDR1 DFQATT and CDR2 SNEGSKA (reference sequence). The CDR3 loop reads CQCGLWGQGAREQFF. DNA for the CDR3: TGCCAGTGCGGCCTCTGGGGACAGGGGGCGCGTGAGCAGTTCTTC.

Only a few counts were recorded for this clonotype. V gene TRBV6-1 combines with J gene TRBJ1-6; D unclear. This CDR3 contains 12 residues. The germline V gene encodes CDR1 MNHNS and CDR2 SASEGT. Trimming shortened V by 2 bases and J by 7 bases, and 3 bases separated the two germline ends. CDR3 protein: CASSESNSPLHF. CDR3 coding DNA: TGTGCCAGCAGTGAATCAAATTCACCCCTCCACTTT.

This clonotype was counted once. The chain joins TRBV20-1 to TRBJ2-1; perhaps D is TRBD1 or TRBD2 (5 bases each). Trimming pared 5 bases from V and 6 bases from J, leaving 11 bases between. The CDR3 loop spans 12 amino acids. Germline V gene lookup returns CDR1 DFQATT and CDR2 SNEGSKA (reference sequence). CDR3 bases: TGCAGTGCTTCCGGGACCCTCAATGAGCAGTTCTTC. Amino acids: CSASGTLNEQFF.